The present TCR beta chain was sequenced within a study of blood T cell repertoires in COVID-19 (dated by TCRdb to 2020 to 2022). Regarding the research as a whole: The collaborator samples originated in the United States, Italy and Spain and spanned the acute and convalescent phases of COVID-19. The material from the prospective study consisted of cDNA or gDNA derived from T cells, B-cell-depleted T cells, or PBMCs. The dataset comprised deeply sampled blood TCRbeta repertoires from subjects exposed to, actively infected with, or recovered from COVID-19. A freely available public database, intended as a resource for researchers studying the immune response to SARS-CoV-2, is where the repertoires were released. The samples were drawn from two sources: the first 160 participants of the ongoing ImmuneRACE study, and 1,254 subjects contributed by 6 global collaborators. A de-identified subject ID, COVID-19 status, age in years and sex were almost always included in the sample metadata. Where available, HLA class I and class II types were taken from metadata supplied by the sample provider and were not determined by assay-based typing. The paper as a whole reports these results and caveats: Clinical and demographic metadata were provided uncurated, with the amount varying by source and participant.

A few counts support this clone. No antigen is known for it. The record has no base qualities; no much larger clone is one base away. Enrolling through a virtual design, the prospective study's participants ranged in age from roughly 18 to 100 years and lived across some 22 United States geographic areas. Cohort assignment in the prospective study relied on participant-reported clinical history from a screening survey and a study questionnaire. For ImmuneRACE Cohort 3, a participant was defined as recovered based on two consecutive negative NP/OP PCR tests, clearance by a healthcare professional, or resolution of symptoms. In the prospective study, whole blood, serum and a nasopharyngeal or oropharyngeal swab were collected from each participant by mobile phlebotomists. Over a roughly two-month period, participants in the prospective study had the option of providing additional blood draws and questionnaires. Prospective study blood samples were shipped either frozen or at room temperature before DNA extraction.

TCRbeta CDR3 regions were amplified from genomic DNA using the immunoSEQ Assay, a bias-controlled multiplex PCR. From the authors' description of their analysis: The number of nucleated cells in each sample was estimated by amplification of reference gene primers within the assay. Sequence reads were collapsed and filtered to measure the absolute abundance of every unique TCRbeta CDR3 rearrangement. For each sample, productive Simpson clonality was calculated as the square root of Simpson's diversity index across productive rearrangements. This immuneACCESS table, as held by TCRdb, lists in-frame sequences with V and J called but not all clones. Of the missing ones, under half trace to an unresolved V gene in checked studies; the others have no known cause. The D gene and trimming were derived from the DNA, and the V and J assignments and clone size from that table. This sample lists roughly 170,000 clones; almost 80% were detected once. The ten largest clones capture 17% of the sample.

CDR1 and CDR2, per the germline V gene (reference sequence), are LNHDA and SQIVND. The CDR3 contains 15 residues, cysteine and phenylalanine counted. Of all the DNA, just the CDR3 is kept, 45 bases in frame from base 1. The germline V end is reduced by 1 base and the J end by 7 bases; junction bases left unmatched: 9. The V and J segments used are TRBV19 and TRBJ1-2; TRBD1 agrees with 7 junctional bases. The source is a woman between 45 and 60 years old who had recovered from COVID-19. Sequenced input: PBMCs or T cells enriched from blood (not recorded which). In nucleotide form, the sequence is TGTGCCAGTAGTATAGCCCAACAGGGGCGGGGTGGCTACACCTTC. Its protein product is CASSIAQQGRGGYTF.